Listed below are T cell receptor beta chains from one sample, sequenced in a study of PD-1 blockade in classical Hodgkin lymphoma. The method was immunoSEQ multiplex PCR; TCRdb's version includes in-frame clones alone and lacks a portion of them. The profile shows tens of thousands of clones, around 94% of them singletons. The sequenced sample was peripheral blood mononuclear cells (PBMCs), obtained before the fourth cycle of nivolumab. The source is a human donor with classical Hodgkin lymphoma. The conserved cysteine and the conserved F or W are not part of the CDR3 here. Fields, in order: CDR3 length, V gene, CDR3 protein.

length: 12
V: TRBV9
CDR3: ASSVGTANYGYT

length: 11
V: TRBV11-2
CDR3: ASSSGLAYEQY

length: 15
V: TRBV4-1
CDR3: ASSQLLRLGRNTEAF

length: 13
V: TRBV6-6
CDR3: ASSLSPSNGNTIY

length: 13
V: TRBV5-1
CDR3: ASSRGGGTGAEAF

length: 17
V: TRBV11-3
CDR3: ASSQKPDQGLTSTGELF

length: 13
V: TRBV5-1
CDR3: ASSTRDSSVDTQY

length: 12
V: TRBV6-1
CDR3: ASRDRAVYQPQH

length: 12
V: TRBV27
CDR3: ASTPRAGGYEQY

length: 13
V: TRBV19
CDR3: ASSQSGSGANVLT

length: 14
V: TRBV28
CDR3: ASSPLMEQIFYEQY

length: 12
V: TRBV13
CDR3: ASSLDARPNEQF

length: 11
V: TRBV27
CDR3: ASSLVPRDEQY

length: 11
V: TRBV6-5
CDR3: ASSDRGPNEQF

length: 11
V: TRBV28
CDR3: ASSPGPYNEQF

length: 11
V: TRBV27
CDR3: ASSRPGQNEQF

length: 13
V: TRBV25-1
CDR3: ASGGRVSSTDTQY

length: 12
V: TRBV2
CDR3: ASSVGGVLQPQH

length: 15
V: TRBV7-9
CDR3: ASSLVAGGPHTDTQY

length: 13
V: TRBV25-1
CDR3: ASSVRGKTGSPLH

length: 14
V: TRBV4-1
CDR3: ASSPRLAGGTDTQY

length: 12
V: TRBV19
CDR3: ASSITGISYEQY

length: 13
V: TRBV9
CDR3: ASSVEEGRFNEQF

length: 13
V: TRBV13
CDR3: ASSIGTGGQETQY

length: 11
V: TRBV18
CDR3: ASSPEQGTEAF

length: 16
V: TRBV27
CDR3: ASSLFGLAGATYNEQF

length: 12
V: TRBV11-2
CDR3: ASSFQNRPYEQY

length: 10
V: TRBV11-3
CDR3: ASSLPGHEQF

length: 12
V: TRBV9
CDR3: ASSPGMSNYGYT

length: 14
V: TRBV27
CDR3: ASSPIPGGARNEQY

length: 13
V: TRBV7-9
CDR3: ASSSPGQGQETQY

length: 13
V: TRBV5-6
CDR3: ASSQSGGEYNEQF